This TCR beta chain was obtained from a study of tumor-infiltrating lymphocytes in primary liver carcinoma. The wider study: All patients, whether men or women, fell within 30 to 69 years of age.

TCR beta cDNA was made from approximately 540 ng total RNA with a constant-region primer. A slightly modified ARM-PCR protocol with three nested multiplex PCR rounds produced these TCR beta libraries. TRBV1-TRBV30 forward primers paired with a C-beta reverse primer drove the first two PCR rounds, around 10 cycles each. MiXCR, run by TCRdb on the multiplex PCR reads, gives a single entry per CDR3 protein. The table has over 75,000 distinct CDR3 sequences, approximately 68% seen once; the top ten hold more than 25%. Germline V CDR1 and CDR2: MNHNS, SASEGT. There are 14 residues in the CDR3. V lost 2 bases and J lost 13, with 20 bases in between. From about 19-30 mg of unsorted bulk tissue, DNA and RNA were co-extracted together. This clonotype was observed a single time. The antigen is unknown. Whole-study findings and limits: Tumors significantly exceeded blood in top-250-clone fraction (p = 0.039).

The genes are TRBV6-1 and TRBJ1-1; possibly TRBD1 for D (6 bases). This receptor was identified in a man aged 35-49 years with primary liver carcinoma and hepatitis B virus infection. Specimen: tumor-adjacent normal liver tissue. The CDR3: CASSELSRGNGVFF. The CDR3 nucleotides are TGTGCCAGCAGTGAATTGAGCAGGGGAAATGGAGTTTTCTTT.